These 21 T cell receptor beta chains originate from one sample sequenced in a study of Tregs in tolerant kidney transplant recipients (dated by TCRdb to between 2018 and 2021). The receptor library was made with the immunoSEQ multiplex PCR assay. What TCRdb holds here is the immuneACCESS table cut down to in-frame rearrangements. Part of the clones is not present; checked against another copy, under half of the missing clones reflect an unresolved V gene, and the others are unexplained. Counted in this sample were approximately 260,000 clones; 80% to 85% of them appeared once. The ten largest account for around 0.68% of the sample. Sequenced input: CD4+ T cells from blood. The receptors come from a human donor in good health.

This chain connects TRBV5-1 to TRBJ1-5; D is uncertain. Germline values: CDR1 SGHRS, CDR2 YFSETQ. V was cut by 0 bases and J by 4 bases, with 5 bases left in between. CDR3 length: 13 amino acids. The CDR3 coding sequence is TGCGCCAGCAGCTTGGCACAGAATCAGCCCCAGCATTTT. Encoded protein: CASSLAQNQPQHF.

V gene TRBV9 combines with J gene TRBJ1-2; D is uncertain. CDR1 is SGDLS and CDR2 is YYNGEE in the germline V gene. V shed 2 bases and J shed 6 bases, with 8 bases lying between them. This CDR3 has 12 residues. For the CDR3, the DNA is TGTGCCAGCAGCGTGAGAGGGAATGGCTACACCTTC. The encoded protein is CASSVRGNGYTF. Full variable domain (remainder filled in from reference TRBV9 and TRBJ1-2): DSGVTQTPKHLITATGQRVTLRCSPRSGDLSVYWYQQSLDQGLQFLIQYYNGEERAKGNILERFSAQQFPDLHSELNLSSLELGDSALYFCASSVRGNGYTFGSGTRLTVV.

V is TRBV7-9 and J is TRBJ1-2; D remains ambiguous. Between the trimmed V and J ends, which lost 1 base and 0 bases, there was a span of 3 bases. Germline CDR1 is SEHNR and CDR2 is FQNEAQ (reference sequence). The CDR3 length is 13 residues. The CDR3 is CASSLGPNYGYTF. The CDR3 nucleotides read TGTGCCAGCAGCTTAGGGCCTAACTATGGCTACACCTTC. Combining the CDR3 with reference TRBV7-9 and TRBJ1-2 gives the whole variable domain DTGVSQNPRHKITKRGQNVTFRCDPISEHNRLYWYRQTLGQGPEFLTYFQNEAQLEKSRLLSDRFSAERPKGSFSTLEIQRTEQGDSAMYLCASSLGPNYGYTFGSGTRLTVV.

V usage is TRBV7-2 and J usage is TRBJ1-2; no firm D call. V was clipped by 5 bases and J by 4 bases, with 11 bases between them. Germline-derived CDR1 and CDR2 are SGHTA and FQGNSA. CDR3 length: 13 residues. The DNA for the CDR3 is TGTGCCAGCAGCAAGGACCTGACCTATGGCTACACCTTC. This sequence encodes CASSKDLTYGYTF.

The chain employs TRBV7-8 and TRBJ1-4; unclear D gene. This CDR3 contains 13 residues. V was cut by 5 bases and J by 5 bases, with 9 bases left in between. The V gene's germline CDR1 is SGHVS and CDR2 FQNEAQ. The CDR3 DNA sequence: TGTGCCAGCAGCCAGCCTAAAAATGAAAAACTGTTTTTT. The encoded protein is CASSQPKNEKLFF.

The genes are TRBV13 and TRBJ2-4; 10 bases align to TRBD2. The CDR3 contains 14 residues. V lost 3 bases, J lost 8 bases, and 4 bases stayed unmatched. CDR1 and CDR2 from the germline V gene are PRHDT and FYEKMQ (reference sequence). In nucleotides, the CDR3 is TGTGCCAGCAGCTTTCGGACTAGCGGCGACATTCAGTACTTC. This sequence encodes CASSFRTSGDIQYF.

The rearrangement joins TRBV5-1 to TRBJ2-5, with a weak D call TRBD2 (6 bases). Matching the DNA end better, TRBJ2-7 makes the J call doubtful. The V gene's germline CDR1 is SGHRS and CDR2 YFSETQ. The CDR3 is made up of 15 amino acids. The DNA for the CDR3 is TGCGCCAGCAGCCCGGGACTGCTCGGGAGCGGCGAGCAGTACTTC. Translated, it gives CASSPGLLGSGEQYF.

CDR3 in amino acids: CASSLARDGYEQYF. The CDR3 region has the DNA TGTGCCAGCAGCTTAGCCAGGGACGGGTACGAGCAGTACTTC. The chain has TRBV7-8 and TRBJ2-7; D may correspond to TRBD1 or TRBD2 (5 bases each). The CDR3 sequence is 14 residues long. Germline-derived CDR1 and CDR2 are SGHVS and FQNEAQ. V was pared by 0 bases and J by 4 bases, with 10 bases between.

This clone was found a few times. The chain links TRBV15 to TRBJ2-1; D uncertain. Per germline, CDR1 LNHNV and CDR2 YYDKDF (reference sequence). The CDR3 contains 15 residues. V was shortened by 4 bases and J by 8 bases, with 18 bases between the two germline ends. The CDR3 sequence is CATSTRQGHIDEQFF. The CDR3 nucleotides are TGTGCCACCAGCACCCGACAAGGGCACATAGATGAGCAGTTCTTC.

This rearrangement joins TRBV11-2 to TRBJ1-1, with a tentative D call TRBD1 (6 bases). The germline V gene encodes CDR1 SGHAT and CDR2 FQNNGV. The CDR3 sequence is 15 residues long. Trimming pared 4 bases from V and 5 bases from J, leaving 17 bases between. The CDR3: CASSSAQQGRTEAFF. Written as DNA, the CDR3 is TGTGCCAGCAGCTCCGCCCAACAGGGTCGGACTGAAGCTTTCTTT.

The table lists this clone with a count of one. V usage is TRBV18 and J usage is TRBJ2-5, with D uncertain. The DNA end favors TRBJ2-7, so the J call may be wrong. The length of the CDR3 is 12 residues. Germline CDR1 reads KGHSH; CDR2 reads LQKENI. CDR3: CASSKLDFEQYF. The CDR3, as DNA: TGTGCCAGCTCAAAGCTAGATTTCGAGCAGTACTTC.

The chain carries TRBV5-4 and TRBJ2-2; D may be TRBD2 (6 bases). Germline lookup yields CDR1 SGHNT and CDR2 YYREEE (reference sequence). The CDR3 sequence is 13 residues long. The V end was cut by 4 bases, the J end by 7 bases, with 11 bases between. For the CDR3, the DNA is TGTGCCAGCAGCATGGGGGGAAACGGGGAGCTGTTTTTT. Residues: CASSMGGNGELFF.

This chain connects TRBV7-9 to TRBJ1-4, with D maybe TRBD1 (6 bases). With 5 bases removed from V and 8 bases from J, the gap between germline ends came to 15 bases. Germline loops: CDR1 SEHNR, CDR2 FQNEAQ (reference sequence). This CDR3 has 14 residues. The CDR3 DNA is TGTGCCAGCAGCACCCGACAGGCGGGCGAAAAACTGTTTTTT. Residues: CASSTRQAGEKLFF. Complete variable domain (other parts from reference TRBV7-9 and TRBJ1-4): DTGVSQNPRHKITKRGQNVTFRCDPISEHNRLYWYRQTLGQGPEFLTYFQNEAQLEKSRLLSDRFSAERPKGSFSTLEIQRTEQGDSAMYLCASSTRQAGEKLFFGSGTQLSVL.

The V call is TRBV19, the J call TRBJ1-1, with TRBD1 as a possible D gene (6 bases). Deletions cut 5 bases from V and 0 bases from J, with 16 bases between. The CDR3 length is 16 residues. The germline V gene has CDR1 LNHDA and CDR2 SQIVND (reference sequence). The CDR3 DNA reads TGTGCCAGTAGTGGGCCGGGACACTCAATGAACACTGAAGCTTTCTTT. This gives the protein CASSGPGHSMNTEAFF.

With regard to this clone: Other DNA sequences from this sample encode an identical CDR3 as well. The V gene is TRBV27, the J gene TRBJ1-2; 8 bases line up with TRBD1. The ends lost 3 bases at V and 4 bases at J; junction bases unmatched: 1. This CDR3 comprises 13 residues. Germline-derived CDR1 and CDR2 are MNHEY and SMNVEV (reference sequence). In nucleotides, the CDR3 is TGTGCCAGCAGTTTCGGACAGGGCTATGGCTACACCTTC. Translated, it gives CASSFGQGYGYTF.

The chain has TRBV5-1 and TRBJ2-1; D gene uncertain. Per germline, CDR1 SGHRS and CDR2 YFSETQ. V shed 3 bases and J shed 7 bases, with 17 bases lying between them. The CDR3 is 15 residues long. The CDR3: CASSSSGIEINEQFF. The CDR3 DNA is TGCGCCAGCAGCTCGTCCGGAATAGAGATAAATGAGCAGTTCTTC.

The V and J genes are TRBV5-6 and TRBJ2-2; 8 nucleotides align to TRBD1. Germline-derived CDR1 and CDR2 are SGHDT and YYEEEE. With V trimmed by 8 bases and J by 15 bases, 15 bases remained unmatched. The CDR3 has 13 residues. The CDR3 nucleotides read TGTGCCAGTAGACAGGGGACTCTGTCAGTGGTGTTTTTT. As protein: CASRQGTLSVVFF.

The gene calls are TRBV5-1 and TRBJ1-1; 7 bases fit TRBD1. Germline V gene sequence: CDR1 SGHRS, CDR2 YFSETQ. Trimming cost V 2 bases and J 4 bases; bases outside gene matches: 5. The CDR3 loop spans 14 amino acids. The CDR3 DNA is TGCGCCAGCAGCTTAGGACCAGGGGGCACTGAAGCTTTCTTT. Its protein is CASSLGPGGTEAFF.

The chain uses TRBV5-4 and TRBJ2-1; D remains unclear. The length of the CDR3 is 14 residues. CDR1 is SGHNT and CDR2 is YYREEE in the germline V gene (reference sequence). The V and J ends lost 0 bases and 8 bases respectively, with 12 bases between them. The DNA for the CDR3 is TGTGCCAGCAGCTTGGCCCTAGGACGTGATGAGCAGTTCTTC. It specifies CASSLALGRDEQFF. Full variable domain (remainder filled in from reference TRBV5-4 and TRBJ2-1): ETGVTQSPTHLIKTRGQQVTLRCSSQSGHNTVSWYQQALGQGPQFIFQYYREEENGRGNFPPRFSGLQFPNYSSELNVNALELDDSALYLCASSLALGRDEQFFGPGTRLTVL.

This chain connects TRBV5-1 to TRBJ1-5; tentatively, D is TRBD1 (5 bases). The CDR3 spans 15 residues. V dropped 4 bases and J dropped 0 bases, with 11 bases sitting between them. The V gene's germline CDR1 is SGHRS and CDR2 YFSETQ. CDR3 region: CASSRDPDSNQPQHF. CDR3 sequence (DNA): TGCGCCAGCAGCAGGGACCCGGATAGCAATCAGCCCCAGCATTTT. Filled out from reference TRBV5-1 and TRBJ1-5, the complete variable domain reads KAGVTQTPRYLIKTRGQQVTLSCSPISGHRSVSWYQQTPGQGLQFLFEYFSETQRNKGNFPGRFSGRQFSNSRSEMNVSTLELGDSALYLCASSRDPDSNQPQHFGDGTRLSIL.

The rearrangement joins TRBV27 to TRBJ2-2, with 10 bases lining up with TRBD2. CDR1 MNHEY and CDR2 SMNVEV come from the germline V gene (reference sequence). The CDR3 extends over 18 amino acids. V trimming: 5 bases; J trimming: 6 bases; junction bases outside the gene matches: 15. For the CDR3, the DNA is TGTGCCAGCAGTCCTAACAAGCTTAGCGGGAGGCCCCCCGGGGAGCTGTTTTTT. As protein: CASSPNKLSGRPPGELFF.